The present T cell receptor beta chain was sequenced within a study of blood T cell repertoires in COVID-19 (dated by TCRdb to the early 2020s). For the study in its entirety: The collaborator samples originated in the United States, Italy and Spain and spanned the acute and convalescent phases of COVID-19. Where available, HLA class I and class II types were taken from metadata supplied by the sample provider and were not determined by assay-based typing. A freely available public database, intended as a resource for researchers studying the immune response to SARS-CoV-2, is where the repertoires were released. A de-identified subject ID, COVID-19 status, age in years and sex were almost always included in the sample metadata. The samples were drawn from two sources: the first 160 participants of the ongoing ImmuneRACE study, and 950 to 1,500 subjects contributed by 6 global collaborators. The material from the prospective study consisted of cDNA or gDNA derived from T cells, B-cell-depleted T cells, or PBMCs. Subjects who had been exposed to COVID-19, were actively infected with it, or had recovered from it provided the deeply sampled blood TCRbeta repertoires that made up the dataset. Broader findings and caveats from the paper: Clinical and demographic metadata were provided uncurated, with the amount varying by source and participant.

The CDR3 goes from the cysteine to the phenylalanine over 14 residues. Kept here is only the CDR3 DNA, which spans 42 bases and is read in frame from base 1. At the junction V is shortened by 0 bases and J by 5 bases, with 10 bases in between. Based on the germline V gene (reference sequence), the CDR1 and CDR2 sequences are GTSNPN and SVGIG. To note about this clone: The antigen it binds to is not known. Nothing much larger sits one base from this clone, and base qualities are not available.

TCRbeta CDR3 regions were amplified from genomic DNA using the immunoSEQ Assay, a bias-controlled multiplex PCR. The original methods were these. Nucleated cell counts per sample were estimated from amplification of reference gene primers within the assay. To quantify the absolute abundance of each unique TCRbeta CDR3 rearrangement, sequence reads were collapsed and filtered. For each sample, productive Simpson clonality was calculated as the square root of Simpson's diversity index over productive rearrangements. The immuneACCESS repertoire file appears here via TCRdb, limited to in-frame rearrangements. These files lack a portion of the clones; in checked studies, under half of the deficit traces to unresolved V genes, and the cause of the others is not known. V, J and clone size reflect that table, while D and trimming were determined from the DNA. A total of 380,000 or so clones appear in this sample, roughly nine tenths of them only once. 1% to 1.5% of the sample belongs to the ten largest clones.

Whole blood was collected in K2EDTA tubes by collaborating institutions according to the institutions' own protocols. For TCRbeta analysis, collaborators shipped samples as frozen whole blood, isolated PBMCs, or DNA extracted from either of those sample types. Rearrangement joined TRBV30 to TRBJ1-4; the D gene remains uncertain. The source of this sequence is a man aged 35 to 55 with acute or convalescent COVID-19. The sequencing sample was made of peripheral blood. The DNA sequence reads TGTGCCTGGAGTGTTACCCCACTCAATGAAAAACTGTTTTTT. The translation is CAWSVTPLNEKLFF.